The sequence of this TCR beta chain was determined in a study of identifying expanded T cells in peripheral blood (dated by TCRdb to the late 2010s). About the study as a whole: Technical replicates were generated by sequencing separate aliquots of the same genomic DNA pool, and four replicates were compared pairwise. General findings and caveats noted by the study authors: Approximately 1.2 differentially abundant clones were flagged by the binomial model between technical replicates, whereas about 16 and 19 were flagged over roughly two weeks and four weeks, respectively. In all healthy donors, the variance in clone template counts between samples taken roughly 14 days apart rose significantly as total template count increased. Across all healthy-donor time intervals, the beta-binomial model significantly cut both the number of clones called differentially abundant and the false-positive rate. The authors expected biological variance in healthy repertoires might increase further over much longer intervals such as months to years.

Including cysteine and phenylalanine, the CDR3 has 14 amino acids. This entry keeps only the CDR3 DNA: 42 bases, framed from base 1. V is clipped by 2 bases and J by 3 bases, and the sequence between their germline boundaries is 9 bases long. The germline V gene (reference sequence) specifies SGHKS as CDR1 and YYEKEE as CDR2. TCRbeta CDR3 regions were profiled by bias-controlled multiplex PCR amplification of genomic DNA with the immunoSEQ Assay. The paper's data handling went like this. The absolute abundance of each unique TCRbeta CDR3 region was quantified after sequences were collapsed and filtered. Differential abundance was tested with a binomial (Fisher-equivalent) model and with a beta-binomial model adding time-dependent variance fitted from healthy donors. Any clone with fewer than 5 combined templates was excluded, and a clone was called differentially abundant if its Benjamini-Hochberg FDR was below 0.01. Beta-binomial variance was modeled as a function of total template count across the two samples using the form v = (b*log(k)+a)^2. The clones in this table, taken by TCRdb from immuneACCESS, are in-frame only. Not every clone is retained; where verified, under half of the shortfall comes from an unresolved V gene, and the cause of the rest is unknown. The V and J calls and the clone size are those of that table, but D and trimming were determined from the DNA. The sample contains 100,000 to 150,000 clones, around 88% of them found a single time. The ten largest clones add up to roughly 7.9% of the sample.

With regard to this clone: Its cognate antigen has yet to be identified. Base quality data are lacking; no much larger clone is found one base away.

During the collection period, no immune events, such as infections, were documented for the healthy donors. Healthy-donor blood repertoires served as a training cohort to calibrate time-dependent variance in a beta-binomial model of T-cell clone differential abundance. The training cohort comprised roughly 10 healthy donors, 3 female and 7 male. Donor ages ranged from about 29 to 65 years, with an average of roughly 46 years. Whole blood was collected from each healthy donor at three time points spaced around 2 weeks apart and obtained from a commercial supplier. For immunosequencing, genomic DNA was extracted from whole blood that had not been sorted.

The sequenced sample consisted of blood. The chain uses TRBV5-5 and TRBJ1-3; TRBD1 might be the D gene, on 6 matching bases. The receptor was isolated from a person between 18 and 69 years old in good health. The nucleotide sequence reads as follows: TGTGCCAGCAGCTTACAGGGTTTTGGAAACACCATATATTTT. This gives the protein CASSLQGFGNTIYF.